The 19 T cell receptor beta chains given below trace back to one sample, sequenced in a study of response to subunit inactivated influenza vaccine. TCRdb recomputed calls from the RT-PCR reads with MiXCR, one row per CDR3 protein. Of 500,000 or so distinct CDR3 sequences listed, approximately 15% are singletons. The sample was CD4+ T cells sorted from PBMCs, taken around 25 months after vaccination. The receptors derive from a man between 50 and 69 years old who received an inactivated influenza vaccine.

This clonotype was seen a handful of times. V is TRBV19 and J is TRBJ2-1; the D gene is possibly TRBD1 (6 bases). This CDR3 has 12 residues. The germline gives CDR1 LNHDA, CDR2 SQIVND (reference sequence). V was clipped by 3 bases and J by 8 bases, with 8 bases between them. DNA of the CDR3: TGTGCCAGTAGTATTAGGGGGTATGAGCAGTTCTTC. This translates into CASSIRGYEQFF.

About this clonotype itself: The germline gene is not matched at one end of the junction; a read error may be the cause. The V call is TRBV12-3 or TRBV12-4, the J call TRBJ2-5, with 8 bases lining up with TRBD2. This CDR3 spans 17 amino acids. For the CDR3, the DNA is TGTGCCAGCAGTTCAGGCAAAACTAGCGGAGCCCAAGATACCCAGTACTTC. It is translated as CASSSGKTSGAQDTQYF.

The rearrangement joins TRBV20-1 to TRBJ2-1; 8 bases match TRBD2. The CDR3 covers 14 residues. Trimming took 6 bases from V and 4 from J; bases not matched to a gene: 8. Germline-derived CDR1 and CDR2 are DFQATT and SNEGSKA (reference sequence). CDR3 sequence: CSAYAGTRYNEQFF. The CDR3 region has the DNA TGCAGTGCCTATGCCGGGACTAGATACAATGAGCAGTTCTTC.

V and J are TRBV7-2 and TRBJ2-1, with D perhaps being TRBD1 or TRBD2 (5 bases each). Germline assignment: CDR1 SGHTA and CDR2 FQGNSA. V shed 1 base and J shed 0 bases, with 10 bases lying between them. The CDR3 is made up of 16 amino acids. The CDR3 is CASSLGGSRSYNEQFF. The DNA of the CDR3 is TGTGCCAGCAGCTTAGGGGGGTCTCGCTCCTACAATGAGCAGTTCTTC. Together with reference TRBV7-2 and TRBJ2-1, the CDR3 gives the full variable domain: GAGVSQSPSNKVTEKGKDVELRCDPISGHTALYWYRQSLGQGLEFLIYFQGNSAPDKSGLPSDRFSAERTGGSVSTLTIQRTQQEDSAVYLCASSLGGSRSYNEQFFGPGTRLTVL.

This chain connects TRBV27 to TRBJ2-7, with D possibly TRBD2 on 6 matching bases. Germline lookup yields CDR1 MNHEY and CDR2 SMNVEV (reference sequence). This CDR3 comprises 16 residues. The V and J ends lost 1 base and 3 bases respectively, with 16 bases between them. The CDR3, as DNA: TGTGCCAGCAGTTTATTGGAGGGGACCTTATACTACGAGCAGTACTTC. Its translation: CASSLLEGTLYYEQYF.

This clonotype has only a few counts. The rearrangement joins TRBV20-1 to TRBJ2-3; D may be TRBD2 (6 bases). This CDR3 has 13 amino acids. V lost 3 bases, J lost 5 bases, and 12 bases lay in between. From germline, CDR1 is DFQATT and CDR2 SNEGSKA (reference sequence). The CDR3 nucleotides are TGCAGTGCTAGCGGGAGACCTCGAGATACGCAGTATTTT. Translated: CSASGRPRDTQYF.

In this sample, this clonotype turned up a few times. CDR3 in amino acids: CASSQEPATYGYTF. The CDR3 DNA is TGTGCCAGCAGCCAAGAGCCTGCCACTTATGGCTACACCTTC. The chain joins TRBV4-2 to TRBJ1-2; D gene uncertain. The ends were cut back, 0 bases at V and 5 bases at J, with 10 bases in the middle. This CDR3 is built from 14 residues. From germline, CDR1 is LGHNA and CDR2 YNFKEQ.

The V gene is TRBV20-1, the J gene TRBJ2-7, with D unclear. Germline V lookup: CDR1 DFQATT, CDR2 SNEGSKA (reference sequence). This CDR3 region has 11 residues. Trimming removed 7 bases at V and 2 bases at J, with 9 bases between. The CDR3 spells CSGIETYEQYF. As DNA, the CDR3 is TGCAGTGGTATCGAAACCTACGAGCAGTACTTC.

This clonotype was counted only a few times. This chain uses TRBV12-3 or TRBV12-4 with TRBJ2-5, with TRBD2 matching over 8 bases. V lost 5 bases to trimming and J lost 2 bases; unmatched junction nucleotides: 7. CDR3 length equals 15 residues. CDR3 coding DNA: TGTGCCAGCAGTCGAGGACTAGCAGCTCAAGAGACCCAGTACTTC. Encoded protein: CASSRGLAAQETQYF.

This clonotype was counted a few times. Here the CDR3 DNA reads TGCAGCGTGAAGGCCGAGTCCTACAATGAGCAGTTCTTC. This translates into CSVKAESYNEQFF. The chain employs TRBV29-1 and TRBJ2-1, with D unresolved. Trimming left V 6 bases short and J 1 base short, with 10 bases between. The germline V gene has CDR1 SQVTM and CDR2 ANQGSEA. This CDR3 has 13 amino acids.

The rearrangement uses TRBV7-2 and TRBJ2-7; possibly TRBD2 for D (5 bases). Germline CDR1 and CDR2: SGHTA and FQGNSA. V lost 5 bases to trimming and J lost 4 bases, with 15 bases between them. The CDR3 is 14 amino acids. CDR3 DNA: TGTGCCAGCAGCCGGACTGGGATTGGGTACGAGCAGTACTTC. Residues: CASSRTGIGYEQYF.

This clonotype occurred a few times. The CDR3 here is CASSDRQGILYNEQFF. The CDR3 bases are TGCGCCAGCAGCGACAGACAGGGGATATTATACAATGAGCAGTTCTTC. V and J are TRBV10-2 and TRBJ2-1, with 8 positions matching TRBD1. The length of the CDR3 is 16 residues. The J segment lost 4 bases and the V segment lost 6 bases, leaving 11 bases of the junction unmatched. Germline V gene data show CDR1 as WSHSY and CDR2 as SAAADI.

The rearrangement joins TRBV5-1 to TRBJ2-2; D is uncertain. This CDR3 contains 13 residues. Trimming removed 0 bases at V and 8 bases at J, with 8 bases between. The germline V gene has CDR1 SGHRS and CDR2 YFSETQ. The CDR3 nucleotides are TGCGCCAGCAGCTTGGCCGACGTGGGGGAGCTGTTTTTT. It specifies CASSLADVGELFF. The full variable domain, rest sourced from reference TRBV5-1 and TRBJ2-2, is KAGVTQTPRYLIKTRGQQVTLSCSPISGHRSVSWYQQTPGQGLQFLFEYFSETQRNKGNFPGRFSGRQFSNSRSEMNVSTLELGDSALYLCASSLADVGELFFGEGSRLTVL.

This clonotype came up a few times. J is TRBJ2-3 and V is TRBV20-1, with 12 bases identical to TRBD2. The CDR3 spans 16 residues. The V segment lost 5 bases and the J segment 2 bases; nucleotides outside the gene matches: 8. Germline-derived CDR1 and CDR2 are DFQATT and SNEGSKA (reference sequence). CDR3 amino acids: CSAVRLAGDLTDTQYF. CDR3 nucleotides: TGCAGTGCTGTCAGACTAGCGGGAGACCTCACAGATACGCAGTATTTT.

The chain carries TRBV4-2 and TRBJ2-1; tentatively, D is TRBD1 or TRBD2 (5 bases each). The CDR3 is 17 amino acids. V dropped 0 bases and J dropped 3 bases, with 15 bases sitting between them. Germline values: CDR1 LGHNA, CDR2 YNFKEQ. DNA of the CDR3: TGTGCCAGCAGCCAAGATTTGGCAGGGACGAACTACAATGAGCAGTTCTTC. Residues: CASSQDLAGTNYNEQFF.

The chain couples TRBV7-2 to TRBJ2-6; D remains unclear. The V end lost 4 bases, the J end lost 4 bases, and 11 bases lay between the germline ends. The CDR3 extends over 15 amino acids. CDR1 is SGHTA and CDR2 is FQGNSA in the germline V gene. In DNA form, the CDR3 reads TGTGCCAGCAGCTATTCCCCTGACGGGGCCAACGTCCTGACTTTC. Residues: CASSYSPDGANVLTF.

This clonotype was recorded many times. The chain employs TRBV29-1 and TRBJ2-7; TRBD1 aligns across 7 bases. CDR1 and CDR2 from the germline V gene are SQVTM and ANQGSEA. The CDR3 is 14 residues long. V dropped 5 bases and J dropped 4; count of bases not matched to a gene: 11. The DNA for the CDR3 is TGCAGCGTTACCGTGGACAGGTCCGAGTACGAGCAGTACTTC. Translation: CSVTVDRSEYEQYF.

V is TRBV19 and J is TRBJ2-1; D gene unclear. Trimming removed 8 bases from V and 9 bases from J, with 23 bases in between. CDR1 and CDR2 (germline): LNHDA, SQIVND (reference sequence). This CDR3 is built from 15 residues. CDR3 nucleotides: TGTGCCAGTGGTCAGATGGCCGCCCAAGGGTCTGAGCAGTTCTTC. Amino acids: CASGQMAAQGSEQFF.

This clonotype was detected ten times or more. The chain recombines TRBV19 with TRBJ2-1, with D possibly called TRBD1 or TRBD2 (6 bases each). This CDR3 has 15 amino acids. The ends were cut back, 7 bases at V and 1 base at J, with 14 bases in the middle. The germline V gene has CDR1 LNHDA and CDR2 SQIVND (reference sequence). CDR3: CASTKRGDSYNEQFF. The CDR3 DNA reads TGTGCCAGTACCAAGAGGGGGGATTCCTACAATGAGCAGTTCTTC.